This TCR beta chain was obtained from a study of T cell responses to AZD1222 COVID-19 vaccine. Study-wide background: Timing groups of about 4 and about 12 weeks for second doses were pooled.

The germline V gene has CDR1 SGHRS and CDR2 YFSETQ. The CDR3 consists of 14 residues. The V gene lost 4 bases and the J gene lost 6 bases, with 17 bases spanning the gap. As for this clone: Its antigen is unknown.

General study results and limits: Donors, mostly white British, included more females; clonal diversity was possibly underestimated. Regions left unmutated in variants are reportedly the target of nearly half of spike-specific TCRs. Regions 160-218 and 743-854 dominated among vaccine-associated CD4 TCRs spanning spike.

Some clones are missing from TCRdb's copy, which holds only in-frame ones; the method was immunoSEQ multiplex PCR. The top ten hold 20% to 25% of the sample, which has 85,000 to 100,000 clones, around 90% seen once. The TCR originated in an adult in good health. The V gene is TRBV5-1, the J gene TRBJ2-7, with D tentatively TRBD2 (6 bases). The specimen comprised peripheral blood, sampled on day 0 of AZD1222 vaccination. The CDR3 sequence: CASSARDVGSEQYF. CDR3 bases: TGCGCCAGCAGCGCCCGGGACGTCGGGAGCGAGCAGTACTTC.